The 26 T cell receptor beta chains listed next were all sequenced from one sample in a study of T cells in Graves' hyperthyroidism and ophthalmopathy. Amplified TCR beta CDR3 regions came from RNA transcripts. The TCR CDR3 was amplified in a first-round RT-PCR using the HTBI primer set. TCRdb re-called the multiplex PCR reads with MiXCR, one entry per CDR3 protein. This sample has roughly 500,000 distinct CDR3 sequences, with roughly 45% found just once. Sequencing was done on a sample of peripheral blood or thyroid tissue (not recorded which). These receptors were obtained from an adult woman with Graves' disease, either hyperthyroidism or ophthalmopathy (not recorded which).

V is TRBV5-1 and J is TRBJ1-5, with D possibly being TRBD1 (6 bases). V dropped 0 bases and J dropped 5 bases, with 9 bases sitting between them. Germline assignment: CDR1 SGHRS and CDR2 YFSETQ. This CDR3 has 14 amino acids. The CDR3 protein is CASSLEAGDQPQHF. CDR3 DNA sequence: TGCGCCAGCAGCTTGGAGGCAGGGGATCAGCCCCAGCATTTT.

The chain has TRBV20-1 and TRBJ1-2; 7 bases are shared with TRBD1. The CDR3 runs 12 residues. Germline CDR1 is DFQATT and CDR2 is SNEGSKA (reference sequence). The trim removed 6 bases at V and 2 bases at J, leaving 3 bases unmatched. The CDR3 coding sequence is TGCAGTGCAGAACAGGGGAACTATGGCTACACCTTC. Amino acids: CSAEQGNYGYTF.

CDR3 sequence reads: CASRRAEERAGEQFF. The CDR3 bases are TGTGCCAGCAGGCGTGCGGAAGAGAGGGCCGGTGAGCAGTTCTTC. The chain is built from TRBV7-2 and TRBJ2-5; D may be TRBD2 (5 bases). The J call may be wrong; the DNA end is better matched by TRBJ2-1. The CDR3 extends over 15 amino acids. Germline CDR1 and CDR2: SGHTA and FQGNSA.

This clonotype was counted between two and nine times. The CDR3 spells CASSSSAREVVEQFF. CDR3 in DNA: TGTGCCAGCAGCTCCTCCGCGCGGGAGGTGGTTGAGCAGTTCTTC. The chain joins TRBV7-6 to TRBJ2-1; TRBD2 agrees at 8 bases. The V gene's germline CDR1 is SGHVS and CDR2 FNYEAQ. V shed 4 bases, J shed 9 bases, and the junction held 11 bases outside the gene matches. This CDR3 contains 15 residues.

This clonotype has ten or more counts. DNA of the CDR3: TGTGCCAGCAGTGACAGGGGCAAGAGTTCACCCCTCCACTTT. It encodes CASSDRGKSSPLHF. The rearrangement joins TRBV2 to TRBJ1-6, with D perhaps TRBD1 (6 bases). Trimming took 3 bases from V and 9 from J, leaving 12 bases between them. This CDR3 has 14 residues. Germline V gene data show CDR1 as SNHLY and CDR2 as FYNNEI.

This clonotype has more than one count but fewer than ten. The chain uses TRBV29-1 and TRBJ2-7, with a possible D match to TRBD2 (6 bases). The ends were cut back, 6 bases at V and 0 bases at J, with 12 bases in the middle. The germline CDR1 and CDR2 sequences are SQVTM and ANQGSEA. There are 13 residues in the CDR3. The CDR3 coding sequence is TGCAGCGTCGGACTACTCGGCTCCTACGAGCAGTACTTC. It encodes CSVGLLGSYEQYF.

The gene calls are TRBV20-1 and TRBJ1-5; D remains ambiguous. This CDR3 has 11 residues. CDR1 is DFQATT, CDR2 SNEGSKA, per germline (reference sequence). Trimming removed 6 bases at V and 2 bases at J, with 5 bases between. Here the CDR3 reads CSAAGNQPQHF. The CDR3 coding sequence is TGCAGTGCAGCCGGCAATCAGCCCCAGCATTTT.

The chain links TRBV7-8 to TRBJ2-2; 8 bases match TRBD1. Germline trimming cut 5 bases from V and 6 bases from J; bases unmatched to any gene: 11. Germline lookup yields CDR1 SGHVS and CDR2 FQNEAQ. The CDR3 consists of 16 residues. This chain's CDR3 is CASSGGQGGVAGELFF. CDR3 nucleotide sequence: TGTGCCAGCAGCGGAGGACAGGGCGGCGTCGCCGGGGAGCTGTTTTTT.

In this sample, this clonotype turned up many times. The chain combines TRBV9 with TRBJ2-5; unclear D gene. Germline V lookup: CDR1 SGDLS, CDR2 YYNGEE. Trimming stripped 4 bases from V and 5 bases from J, with 12 bases between. The CDR3 extends over 13 amino acids. The CDR3 loop is CASSFDLGETQYF. CDR3 coding DNA: TGTGCCAGCAGCTTCGACTTGGGGGAGACCCAGTACTTC.

This clonotype showed up just once. The chain carries TRBV10-3 and TRBJ2-7; possible D gene TRBD2, 5 bases. CDR1 is ENHRY, CDR2 SYGVKD, per germline. This CDR3 spans 10 amino acids. V lost 10 bases and J lost 6, with 10 bases in between. In DNA, the CDR3 is TGTGCCACTGGAGGAAGCGAGCAGTACTTC. As protein: CATGGSEQYF.

The chain joins TRBV5-1 to TRBJ2-5; no definite D call. Between the trimmed V and J ends, which lost 0 bases and 9 bases, there was a span of 12 bases. The CDR3 loop spans 13 amino acids. CDR1 SGHRS and CDR2 YFSETQ come from the germline V gene. For the CDR3, the DNA is TGCGCCAGCAGCTTGGAGGCCAATCAGCCCCAGTACTTC. Translated: CASSLEANQPQYF.

This clonotype was counted many times. This sequence joins TRBV7-6 and TRBJ2-7; D is possibly TRBD1 (5 bases). CDR1 and CDR2 from the germline V gene are SGHVS and FNYEAQ. The CDR3 has 12 residues. With 1 base removed from V and 6 bases from J, the gap between germline ends came to 7 bases. DNA for the CDR3: TGTGCCAGCAGCTTAGTCAGGGCCGAGCAGTACTTC. It encodes CASSLVRAEQYF.

The V gene is TRBV20-1, the J gene TRBJ2-1; D remains ambiguous. Germline assignment: CDR1 DFQATT and CDR2 SNEGSKA (reference sequence). CDR3 length: 11 amino acids. Trimming removed 5 bases from V and 7 bases from J, with 9 bases in between. The CDR3 coding sequence is TGCAGTGCTCTGGTCCGGAATGAGCAGTTCTTC. Amino acids: CSALVRNEQFF.

The J gene is TRBJ1-6, the V gene TRBV9; D is ambiguous. Germline-derived CDR1 and CDR2 are SGDLS and YYNGEE. This CDR3 region has 13 residues. V was shortened by 3 bases and J by 5 bases, with 6 bases between the two germline ends. CDR3 sequence (DNA): TGTGCCAGCAGCGCGGACGATAATTCACCCCTCCACTTT. Encoded protein: CASSADDNSPLHF.

This clonotype was counted at least ten times. The chain joins TRBV19 to TRBJ1-1; D unresolved. The V end lost 9 bases, the J end lost 1 base, and 9 bases lay between the germline ends. This CDR3 region has 12 residues. The germline CDR1 and CDR2 sequences are LNHDA and SQIVND (reference sequence). The CDR3 region is CASRDSNTEAFF. DNA of the CDR3: TGTGCCAGCCGGGATTCGAACACTGAAGCTTTCTTT.

This clonotype was seen ten or more times. The chain has TRBV9 and TRBJ1-4, with TRBD1 as a possible D gene (6 bases). The V end was cut by 3 bases, the J end by 5 bases, with 11 bases between. Germline CDR1 is SGDLS and CDR2 is YYNGEE. CDR3 length: 14 residues. This CDR3 reads CASSATGRNEKLFF. For the CDR3, the DNA is TGTGCCAGCAGCGCGACAGGACGAAATGAAAAACTGTTTTTT.

Comments on this clonotype: An end of the junction does not agree with germline; a read error may underlie this. This chain connects TRBV7-9 to TRBJ1-1; the D is unclear. The CDR3 consists of 14 residues. CDR1 and CDR2 (germline): SEHNR, FQNEAQ (reference sequence). The CDR3 sequence: CASSLAQKNTEAFF. As DNA, the CDR3 is TGTGCCAGCAGTTTAGCGCAGAAAAACACTGAAGCTTTCTTT.

This clonotype was detected only a few times. The CDR3 region is CASSERLARRVTQYF. CDR3 sequence (DNA): TGCGCCAGCAGTGAGAGGCTTGCGAGGCGCGTGACCCAGTACTTC. V gene TRBV10-2 combines with J gene TRBJ2-5, with D uncertain. The germline gives CDR1 WSHSY, CDR2 SAAADI. V lost 2 bases, J lost 7 bases, and 17 bases lay in between. The CDR3 totals 15 residues.

Ten or more counts support this clonotype. The genes are TRBV25-1 and TRBJ1-4; D remains unclear. CDR3 length equals 15 residues. In germline, CDR1 is MGHDK, CDR2 SYGVNS. Trimming took off 8 bases at V and 8 bases at J, with 21 bases between the two ends. In nucleotides, the CDR3 is TGTGCCAGCCCCCCCCGGAGGGCCAAAAGGGAAAAACTGTTTTTT. It specifies CASPPRRAKREKLFF.

V and J are TRBV5-1 and TRBJ2-2; no definite D call. The CDR3 covers 14 residues. V shed 0 bases and J shed 4 bases, with 7 bases lying between them. The V gene's germline CDR1 is SGHRS and CDR2 YFSETQ. CDR3 region: CASSLEHGTGELFF. Written as DNA, the CDR3 is TGCGCCAGCAGCTTGGAACACGGCACCGGGGAGCTGTTTTTT.

This chain connects TRBV2 to TRBJ1-4; 11 bases align to TRBD1. Looked up from germline, CDR1 is SNHLY and CDR2 is FYNNEI. The CDR3 totals 15 residues. V was pared by 8 bases and J by 9 bases, with 11 bases of the junction left unmatched. The DNA of the CDR3 is TGTGCCAGCGAAGTCGGAGGACAGGGGGCTAAAAAACTGTTTTTT. This translates into CASEVGGQGAKKLFF.

This clonotype was recorded only once. This chain connects TRBV29-1 to TRBJ1-2, with a possible D match to TRBD1 (5 bases). The CDR3 is 15 amino acids. The germline V gene encodes CDR1 SQVTM and CDR2 ANQGSEA. V was trimmed by 3 bases and J by 4 bases, leaving 18 bases between them. The CDR3 is CSVDRRDSAGYGYTF. In DNA form, the CDR3 reads TGCAGCGTTGACAGGAGGGACTCGGCGGGCTATGGCTACACCTTC. The variable domain in full, with the rest retrieved from reference TRBV29-1 and TRBJ1-2, is SAVISQKPSRDICQRGTSLTIQCQVDSQVTMMFWYRQQPGQSLTLIATANQGSEATYESGFVIDKFPISRPNLTFSTLTVSNMSPEDSSIYLCSVDRRDSAGYGYTFGSGTRLTVV.

The gene calls are TRBV15 and TRBJ2-7, with D hard to call. The length of the CDR3 is 14 residues. Germline V gene lookup returns CDR1 LNHNV and CDR2 YYDKDF (reference sequence). V was cut by 0 bases and J by 2 bases, with 8 bases left in between. As DNA, the CDR3 is TGTGCCACCAGCAGAGATCCAGGCACCTACGAGCAGTACTTC. Amino acids: CATSRDPGTYEQYF.

The rearrangement uses TRBV11-1 and TRBJ1-6; 7 positions agree with TRBD1. The CDR3 has 16 residues. Trimming removed 6 bases from V and 7 bases from J; junction bases left unmatched: 12. Looked up from germline, CDR1 is SGHAT and CDR2 is FQDESV (reference sequence). The CDR3: CASSGGGGRGNSPLHF. In DNA, the CDR3 is TGTGCCAGCAGTGGTGGGGGGGGCAGGGGGAATTCACCCCTCCACTTT.

This clonotype was counted many times. As DNA, the CDR3 is TGTGCCAGCAGCGTGACGACCCTGACCGGGACATCGGAAGCTTTCTTT. Its protein product is CASSVTTLTGTSEAFF. The V call is TRBV9, the J call TRBJ1-1; D possibly corresponds to TRBD1 (6 bases). The CDR3 is 16 residues long. V gave up 2 bases and J gave up 8 bases, with 22 bases separating them. Germline CDR1 reads SGDLS; CDR2 reads YYNGEE.

This clonotype was picked up many times. This chain joins TRBV11-2 and TRBJ1-5; perhaps TRBD1 as D (5 bases). Deletions cut 5 bases from V and 5 bases from J, with 10 bases between. The CDR3 is 13 residues long. Germline V lookup: CDR1 SGHAT, CDR2 FQNNGV. DNA of the CDR3: TGTGCCAGCAGCCCTGACAGTTATCAGCCCCAGCATTTT. Protein product: CASSPDSYQPQHF.